This T cell receptor beta chain stems from a study of cytomegalovirus exposure and HLA in healthy donors. Primers included in the PCR were 60 Vbeta and 13 Jbeta primers. TCRdb's table, derived via immunoSEQ multiplex PCR, lists solely in-frame clones and lacks some. In the table there are under 200,000 clones, 77% of which are singletons. The germline CDR1 and CDR2 sequences are LNHDA and SQIVND (reference sequence). The CDR3 consists of 13 residues. Deletions cut 9 bases from V and 1 base from J, with 9 bases between. General observations from the study: Sequence variants that were highly shared formed a cluster that was likely a sequencing artifact.

On this clone: What it binds is unknown.

Sequencing used PBMCs. The chain has TRBV19 and TRBJ2-2, with D possibly TRBD1 on 5 matching bases. This sequence was found in a woman between 35 and 50 years old in good health and CMV-seropositive. In nucleotides, the CDR3 is TGTGCCAGCACGGACAAGAACACCGGGGAGCTGTTTTTT. This encodes CASTDKNTGELFF.